These 30 T cell receptor beta chains were all obtained from the same sample, sequenced in a study of radiotherapy plus CTLA-4 blockade in lung cancer. The data were produced by immunoSEQ multiplex PCR, yet TCRdb's version contains in-frame clones alone and is incomplete. The repertoire holds tens of thousands of clones, with approximately 70% as singletons. The starting material was peripheral blood, obtained from a patient treated with radiotherapy plus ipilimumab. The receptors shown here come from a human donor with non-small cell lung cancer who had stable disease on radiotherapy plus ipilimumab.

The rearrangement links TRBV6-1 to TRBJ2-2, with 11 bases aligning to TRBD2. V shed 3 bases and J 8 bases; nucleotides not matched to a gene: 8. The CDR3 length is 16 residues. From germline, CDR1 is MNHNS and CDR2 SASEGT. CDR3: CASSEELAGAGGELFF. The CDR3, as DNA: TGTGCCAGCAGTGAGGAACTAGCGGGGGCCGGGGGGGAGCTGTTTTTT.

This chain links TRBV5-1 with TRBJ2-3, with a weak D call TRBD2 (7 bases). V was shortened by 3 bases and J by 6 bases, with 23 bases between the two germline ends. Per the germline V gene, CDR1 is SGHRS and CDR2 is YFSETQ. There are 17 residues in the CDR3. CDR3 coding DNA: TGCGCCAGCAGCTGGACCACCGGGGGCGGGGGAGGTGATACGCAGTATTTT. This encodes CASSWTTGGGGGDTQYF.

J is TRBJ2-1 and V is TRBV29-1; TRBD1 is a possible D gene (5 bases). In germline, CDR1 is SQVTM, CDR2 ANQGSEA. This CDR3 comprises 14 residues. Trimming shortened V by 4 bases and J by 0 bases, and 10 bases separated the two germline ends. CDR3 amino acids: CSVGKGFSYNEQFF. CDR3 coding DNA: TGCAGCGTTGGAAAGGGGTTCTCCTACAATGAGCAGTTCTTC.

This clone was recorded a few times. Other nucleotide sequences from this sample produce the same CDR3. The chain combines TRBV27 with TRBJ1-5; the D gene is possibly TRBD1 (5 bases). CDR1 and CDR2 (germline): MNHEY, SMNVEV (reference sequence). V was clipped by 2 bases and J by 4 bases, with 12 bases between them. This CDR3 has 15 amino acids. Here the CDR3 DNA reads TGTGCCAGCAGTTTACGGGGGATAGGTAATCAGCCCCAGCATTTT. It specifies CASSLRGIGNQPQHF.

V and J are TRBV5-1 and TRBJ2-5; D may be TRBD1 (6 bases). Trimming took 3 bases from V and 2 from J, leaving 11 bases between them. CDR3 length: 14 residues. Germline V gene sequence: CDR1 SGHRS, CDR2 YFSETQ. The CDR3 nucleotides read TGCGCCAGCAGCTCTAACAGGGCGCAAGAGACCCAGTACTTC. Translating it yields CASSSNRAQETQYF. Based on the CDR3 plus reference TRBV5-1 and TRBJ2-5, the full variable domain is KAGVTQTPRYLIKTRGQQVTLSCSPISGHRSVSWYQQTPGQGLQFLFEYFSETQRNKGNFPGRFSGRQFSNSRSEMNVSTLELGDSALYLCASSSNRAQETQYFGPGTRLLVL.

CDR3 amino acids: CASTPGQGAYEQYF. CDR3 coding DNA: TGTGCCAGCACCCCGGGGCAGGGGGCCTACGAGCAGTACTTC. The genes are TRBV6-1 and TRBJ2-7, with TRBD1 matching 7 bases. CDR1 MNHNS and CDR2 SASEGT come from the germline V gene. Germline trimming cut 7 bases from V and 2 bases from J; bases unmatched to any gene: 8. The CDR3 spans 14 residues.

This sequence joins TRBV27 and TRBJ2-6, with a weak D call TRBD2 (6 bases). Looked up from germline, CDR1 is MNHEY and CDR2 is SMNVEV (reference sequence). The V end lost 1 base, the J end lost 4 bases, and 11 bases lay between the germline ends. The CDR3 spans 16 residues. CDR3 loop: CASSLFGAGGANVLTF. CDR3 sequence (DNA): TGTGCCAGCAGTTTATTCGGGGCGGGAGGGGCCAACGTCCTGACTTTC.

The V call is TRBV5-4, the J call TRBJ2-3; unclear D gene. V lost 2 bases to trimming and J lost 6 bases, with 4 bases between them. Germline CDR1 is SGHNT and CDR2 is YYREEE (reference sequence). The CDR3 loop spans 11 amino acids. Here the CDR3 reads CASSFQDTQYF. DNA of the CDR3: TGTGCCAGCAGCTTTCAGGATACGCAGTATTTT.

In the case of this clone: The same CDR3 is also encoded by other DNA sequences in this sample. The V gene is TRBV7-9, the J gene TRBJ1-3; D unclear. The CDR3 runs to 11 residues. The germline CDR1 and CDR2 sequences are SEHNR and FQNEAQ (reference sequence). With 4 bases removed from V and 6 bases from J, the gap between germline ends came to 4 bases. CDR3 sequence: CASSSQNTIYF. The CDR3 nucleotides are TGTGCCAGCAGCTCCCAAAACACCATATATTTT.

Worth noting for this clone: Mismatch with germline at one junction end may stem from a read error. The chain is built from TRBV5-8 and TRBJ1-2; D unresolved. From germline, CDR1 is SGHTS and CDR2 YDEGEE. There are 13 residues in the CDR3. CDR3 coding DNA: TGTGCCAGCAGCTTGGCCGCGTCAGGAGGCGGATTTTTT. It is translated as CASSLAASGGGFF.

This clone was picked up a small number of times. The chain combines TRBV29-1 with TRBJ2-2; 16 bases are a match to TRBD2. CDR1 and CDR2 (germline): SQVTM, ANQGSEA. V dropped 5 bases and J dropped 4; count of bases not matched to a gene: 10. This CDR3 has 18 amino acids. The CDR3 coding sequence is TGCAGCGTTAGACCGGGACTAGCGGGGGGGCCGACCACCGGGGAGCTGTTTTTT. Translating gives CSVRPGLAGGPTTGELFF.

The chain is built from TRBV29-1 and TRBJ1-2, with 9 positions matching TRBD1. The CDR3 totals 13 residues. V lost 6 bases, J lost 4 bases, and 6 bases stayed unmatched. Per germline, CDR1 SQVTM and CDR2 ANQGSEA. The CDR3 sequence: CSVGQGESYGYTF. The CDR3 DNA reads as TGCAGCGTGGGACAGGGAGAGAGCTATGGCTACACCTTC.

By share, this clone ranks as medium-sized. V usage is TRBV5-4 and J usage is TRBJ2-7; 10 bases line up with TRBD1. This CDR3 spans 15 amino acids. V was clipped by 1 base and J by 6 bases; unmatched bases: 7. In germline, CDR1 is SGHNT, CDR2 YYREEE (reference sequence). CDR3 in amino acids: CASSLPTTGGAEQYF. In DNA form, the CDR3 reads TGTGCCAGCAGCTTGCCGACGACAGGGGGCGCCGAGCAGTACTTC.

The V gene is TRBV9, the J gene TRBJ2-1; D possibly corresponds to TRBD2 (7 bases). V lost 2 bases and J 2 bases, leaving 14 bases between the germline ends. Germline V lookup: CDR1 SGDLS, CDR2 YYNGEE. The CDR3 is made up of 16 amino acids. Here the CDR3 DNA reads TGTGCCAGCAGCGTCCGTGAGGGGGGGGCCTACAATGAGCAGTTCTTC. Its translation is CASSVREGGAYNEQFF.

The J gene is TRBJ1-6, the V gene TRBV4-1; no clear D. V dropped 7 bases and J dropped 4 bases, with 14 bases sitting between them. The CDR3 runs to 15 residues. Germline CDR1 reads MGHRA; CDR2 reads YSYEKL. The CDR3 coding sequence is TGCGCCAGCAAAAAGTGGGCAGATTATAATTCACCCCTCCACTTT. It codes for CASKKWADYNSPLHF.

The chain has TRBV2 and TRBJ2-7; D is perhaps TRBD2 (5 bases). The CDR3 is 15 residues long. CDR1 is SNHLY, CDR2 FYNNEI, per germline. Trimming took off 1 base at V and 5 bases at J, with 15 bases between the two ends. CDR3 loop: CASSEVLALSHEQYF. The CDR3 bases are TGTGCCAGCAGTGAAGTATTAGCGCTTTCCCACGAGCAGTACTTC. The complete variable domain, with remaining parts taken from reference TRBV2 and TRBJ2-7, reads EPEVTQTPSHQVTQMGQEVILRCVPISNHLYFYWYRQILGQKVEFLVSFYNNEISEKSEIFDDQFSVERPDGSNFTLKIRSTKLEDSAMYFCASSEVLALSHEQYFGPGTRLTVT.

The V and J genes are TRBV5-4 and TRBJ2-5, with 8 bases matching TRBD2. The CDR3 totals 16 residues. Trimming removed 2 bases from V and 4 bases from J; junction bases left unmatched: 10. The germline V gene has CDR1 SGHNT and CDR2 YYREEE (reference sequence). The CDR3 here is CASSFSGVLRLETQYF. The DNA for the CDR3 is TGTGCCAGCAGCTTTAGCGGGGTCCTACGGCTAGAGACCCAGTACTTC.

The rearrangement uses TRBV5-1 and TRBJ2-3, with 10 nucleotides matching TRBD2. Germline V gene sequence: CDR1 SGHRS, CDR2 YFSETQ. Unmatched junction bases numbered 2, after V lost 1 base and J lost 3 bases. The CDR3 runs 15 residues. The DNA of the CDR3 is TGCGCCAGCAGCTTGCTAGCGGGGGAAACAGATACGCAGTATTTT. Its translation is CASSLLAGETDTQYF.

This clone was detected once. The CDR3: CASSREGGNQPQHF. CDR3 in DNA: TGTGCCAGCAGTCGGGAGGGTGGCAATCAGCCCCAGCATTTT. The J gene is TRBJ1-5, the V gene TRBV7-2, with D uncertain. The germline CDR1 and CDR2 sequences are SGHTA and FQGNSA. V lost 6 bases and J lost 2, with 11 bases in between. The CDR3 covers 14 residues.

The genes are TRBV9 and TRBJ1-2; 7 positions match TRBD1. Germline-derived CDR1 and CDR2 are SGDLS and YYNGEE. This CDR3 spans 15 amino acids. Losses at the gene ends were 2 bases for V and 5 bases for J; bases not matched to a gene: 9. Written as DNA, the CDR3 is TGTGCCAGCAGCGTGACGCCGACAGGGCTGTATGGCTACACCTTC. Encoded protein: CASSVTPTGLYGYTF.

This chain uses TRBV5-4 with TRBJ2-1; D uncertain. Germline lookup yields CDR1 SGHNT and CDR2 YYREEE (reference sequence). The CDR3 is made up of 14 amino acids. Trimming shortened V by 0 bases and J by 7 bases, and 11 bases separated the two germline ends. DNA of the CDR3: TGTGCCAGCAGCTTGGGGGCAGACCTTAATGAGCAGTTCTTC. Amino acids: CASSLGADLNEQFF.

The CDR3 DNA is TGTGCCAGCACCCTAGGTGGGGGCTGGTTTAGTGAAAAACTGTTTTTT. It yields the protein CASTLGGGWFSEKLFF. The chain has TRBV21-1 and TRBJ1-4; the table calls TRBD1, which could not be checked here. TRBV21-1 is tagged as a pseudogene. This CDR3 spans 16 amino acids.

The chain uses TRBV30 and TRBJ2-3, with 7 nucleotides matching TRBD1. The ends lost 2 bases at V and 2 bases at J; junction bases unmatched: 4. The CDR3 has 14 amino acids. CDR1 and CDR2 from the germline V gene are GTSNPN and SVGIG (reference sequence). The chain's CDR3 is CAWSRGGITDTQYF. As DNA, the CDR3 is TGTGCCTGGAGTCGAGGGGGCATCACAGATACGCAGTATTTT. Variable domain in full (rest from reference TRBV30 and TRBJ2-3): SQTIHQWPATLVQPVGSPLSLECTVEGTSNPNLYWYRQAAGRGLQLLFYSVGIGQISSEVPQNLSASRPQDRQFILSSKKLLLSDSGFYLCAWSRGGITDTQYFGPGTRLTVL.

V gene TRBV9 combines with J gene TRBJ2-3; 10 bases are a match to TRBD1. The J segment lost 4 bases and the V segment lost 3 bases, leaving 2 bases of the junction unmatched. The CDR3 totals 14 residues. CDR1 SGDLS and CDR2 YYNGEE come from the germline V gene. The CDR3 DNA sequence: TGTGCCAGCAGCGCGGGGACAGGGGCAGATACGCAGTATTTT. This codes for CASSAGTGADTQYF.

The chain is built from TRBV5-6 and TRBJ2-7, with 12 bases lining up with TRBD2. The CDR3 has 15 amino acids. V was pared by 7 bases and J by 8 bases, with 13 bases of the junction left unmatched. Germline V gives CDR1 SGHDT, CDR2 YYEEEE. CDR3 nucleotide sequence: TGTGCCAGCGGTTCGCTAGCGGGGGGGCTTTTGCAGCAGTACTTC. It is translated as CASGSLAGGLLQQYF.

The rearrangement links TRBV5-6 to TRBJ2-2; 9 bases fit TRBD1. Unmatched junction bases numbered 19, after V lost 4 bases and J lost 15 bases. The CDR3 has 16 residues. Germline-derived CDR1 and CDR2 are SGHDT and YYEEEE. Here the CDR3 DNA reads TGTGCCAGCAGCCAACGCCCGGGACAGGGAGTCATTGGGATGTTTTTT. Protein product: CASSQRPGQGVIGMFF.

This sequence joins TRBV5-6 and TRBJ1-1, with D possibly matching TRBD1 (5 bases). Trimming cost V 4 bases and J 0 bases, with 13 bases left between them. The CDR3 length is 15 residues. The germline V gene has CDR1 SGHDT and CDR2 YYEEEE. The CDR3 loop is CASSLTRALNTEAFF. In DNA form, the CDR3 reads TGTGCCAGCAGCCTTACCAGGGCCCTGAACACTGAAGCTTTCTTT.

The rearrangement links TRBV5-1 to TRBJ2-5, with TRBD2 identical over 11 bases. Germline V gene lookup returns CDR1 SGHRS and CDR2 YFSETQ. Germline trimming cut 1 base from V and 4 bases from J; bases unmatched to any gene: 9. The CDR3 has 17 amino acids. The CDR3 reads CASSLRPLAGGGETQYF. The CDR3 region has the DNA TGCGCCAGCAGCTTGAGGCCTCTAGCGGGGGGAGGAGAGACCCAGTACTTC.

A note on this clone: Since no conserved phenylalanine or tryptophan closes the CDR3, a read error is the likely cause. It is unclear where the CDR3 begins or ends on the DNA, so no DNA is shown, and the CDR3 is as TCRdb lists it. The J gene is TRBJ2-7, the V gene TRBV27; the DNA was not compared with TRBD2, the D call given in the table. Germline V gene data show CDR1 as MNHEY and CDR2 as SMNVEV (reference sequence). The CDR3 region is 11 residues in length, termini included. This CDR3 reads CASTLSDSGGH.

The chain is built from TRBV5-4 and TRBJ2-3, with 7 positions matching TRBD1. V lost 4 bases, J lost 1 base, and 12 bases stayed unmatched. CDR1 is SGHNT and CDR2 is YYREEE in the germline V gene (reference sequence). This CDR3 region has 17 residues. The CDR3 loop is CASSPGGSGQRTDTQYF. As DNA, the CDR3 is TGTGCCAGCAGCCCGGGTGGTTCGGGACAGCGCACAGATACGCAGTATTTT.